Following are 21 T cell receptor beta chains from one sample sequenced in a study of blood T cell repertoires in COVID-19. Method: immunoSEQ multiplex PCR; TCRdb's copy keeps in-frame clones and lacks some. The sample shows approximately 250,000 clones, more than 65% of them seen only once. What was sequenced was peripheral blood. These receptors all come from a woman aged 40 to 50 who had recovered from COVID-19.

The chain couples TRBV5-1 to TRBJ2-5, with D unresolved. CDR3 length: 14 amino acids. Germline V gene data show CDR1 as SGHRS and CDR2 as YFSETQ. The ends were cut back, 5 bases at V and 4 bases at J, with 15 bases in the middle. The CDR3 region has the DNA TGCGCCAGCAGTCGGTACTCGGGTAGAGAGACCCAGTACTTC. It codes for CASSRYSGRETQYF.

The gene calls are TRBV12-3 or TRBV12-4 and TRBJ1-2; 10 bases align to TRBD1. The CDR3 covers 13 residues. V trimming: 7 bases; J trimming: 7 bases; junction bases outside the gene matches: 6. As DNA, the CDR3 is TGTGCCAGCACCACGGACAGGGGGTTTGGCTACACCTTC. Translated, it gives CASTTDRGFGYTF.

The count of this clone is one. The chain carries TRBV27 and TRBJ1-5, with D perhaps TRBD1 (5 bases). The length of the CDR3 is 14 residues. V gave up 3 bases and J gave up 5 bases, with 11 bases separating them. Germline CDR1 reads MNHEY; CDR2 reads SMNVEV (reference sequence). CDR3 protein: CASSFLGRDQPQHF. CDR3 DNA sequence: TGTGCCAGCAGTTTTTTGGGCAGGGATCAGCCCCAGCATTTT.

The gene calls are TRBV9 and TRBJ1-4, with TRBD1 identical over 9 bases. Germline CDR1 reads SGDLS; CDR2 reads YYNGEE. Unmatched junction bases numbered 9, after V lost 4 bases and J lost 8 bases. The CDR3 covers 15 residues. The CDR3 region is CASSQGQGWGEKLFF. The CDR3 coding sequence is TGTGCCAGCAGCCAAGGACAGGGGTGGGGAGAAAAACTGTTTTTT.

The V call is TRBV28, the J call TRBJ2-5, with D possibly matching TRBD2 (6 bases). CDR3 length: 13 residues. The germline V gene has CDR1 MDHEN and CDR2 SYDVKM. V lost 10 bases, J lost 5 bases, and 17 bases lay in between. The CDR3 sequence: CATGGGGWETQYF. The CDR3 nucleotides are TGTGCCACCGGAGGTGGGGGGTGGGAGACCCAGTACTTC.

This clone has a single count. The gene calls are TRBV9 and TRBJ1-3, with D perhaps TRBD1 (6 bases). The V end was cut by 3 bases, the J end by 4 bases, with 20 bases between. The CDR3 loop spans 17 amino acids. CDR1 and CDR2 from the germline V gene are SGDLS and YYNGEE. The CDR3, as DNA: TGTGCCAGCAGCGCACAATACCTCGGGACAACGGGAAACACCATATATTTT. Its protein is CASSAQYLGTTGNTIYF.

This clone has a handful of counts. J is TRBJ2-7 and V is TRBV29-1; 9 nucleotides align to TRBD1. The CDR3 sequence is 14 residues long. The germline gives CDR1 SQVTM, CDR2 ANQGSEA. V was clipped by 1 base and J by 6 bases; unmatched bases: 7. CDR3 bases: TGCAGCGTTGAAGTAGCGACAGGGGGTGTCGAGCAGTACTTC. It translates to CSVEVATGGVEQYF.

In this sample, this clone turned up a few times. The rearrangement uses TRBV19 and TRBJ1-3; perhaps TRBD1 as D (5 bases). The CDR3 consists of 18 residues. Germline V gene lookup returns CDR1 LNHDA and CDR2 SQIVND (reference sequence). The V end was cut by 3 bases, the J end by 0 bases, with 18 bases between. The CDR3 bases are TGTGCCAGTAGTATCTCGACTTGGCAGGGAGGCTCTGGAAACACCATATATTTT. Protein product: CASSISTWQGGSGNTIYF.

The CDR3 nucleotides are TGTGCCAGCAGCCCCAATTCGGGGTACGAGCAGTACTTC. It yields the protein CASSPNSGYEQYF. This sequence joins TRBV11-3 and TRBJ2-7; maybe TRBD2 (5 bases). CDR3 length: 13 residues. Between the trimmed V and J ends, which lost 5 bases and 4 bases, there was a span of 12 bases. Germline-derived CDR1 and CDR2 are SGHNT and YENEEA.

The table lists this clone with a count of one. The V and J genes are TRBV6-5 and TRBJ1-2, with 7 bases aligning to TRBD1. This CDR3 region has 15 residues. Germline assignment: CDR1 MNHEY and CDR2 SVGAGI. The trim removed 1 base at V and 4 bases at J, leaving 6 bases unmatched. The CDR3 DNA follows: TGTGCCAGCAGTTACTGGGACAGCAAATTCTATGGCTACACCTTC. Its protein is CASSYWDSKFYGYTF.

The J gene is TRBJ1-1, the V gene TRBV6-2 or TRBV6-3; D remains ambiguous. Trimming left V 0 bases short and J 2 bases short, with 13 bases between. CDR1 and CDR2 from the germline V gene are MNHEY and SVGEGT. The CDR3 runs 16 residues. The CDR3 reads CASSYSTTGPNTEAFF. CDR3 DNA sequence: TGTGCCAGCAGTTACTCAACAACGGGTCCTAACACTGAAGCTTTCTTT.

CDR3 sequence: CASRQGFSQPQHF. The CDR3 region has the DNA TGTGCCAGCAGACAGGGGTTTTCTCAGCCCCAGCATTTT. The chain couples TRBV12-3 or TRBV12-4 to TRBJ1-5; 7 bases are a match to TRBD1. The CDR3 runs to 13 residues. Trimming at V came to 6 bases and at J to 6 bases, leaving 5 bases not matched to a gene.

The genes are TRBV30 and TRBJ1-1; tentatively, D is TRBD1 (6 bases). CDR1 and CDR2 from the germline V gene are GTSNPN and SVGIG (reference sequence). Trimming pared 0 bases from V and 8 bases from J, leaving 10 bases between. There are 12 residues in the CDR3. DNA for the CDR3: TGTGCCTGGAGTGTATGGACAGAAGAAGCTTTCTTT. This codes for CAWSVWTEEAFF. The whole variable domain, remainder taken from reference TRBV30 and TRBJ1-1, is SQTIHQWPATLVQPVGSPLSLECTVEGTSNPNLYWYRQAAGRGLQLLFYSVGIGQISSEVPQNLSASRPQDRQFILSSKKLLLSDSGFYLCAWSVWTEEAFFGQGTRLTVV.

The gene calls are TRBV13 and TRBJ1-6; the match to TRBD1 covers 7 bases. This CDR3 contains 15 residues. From germline, CDR1 is PRHDT and CDR2 FYEKMQ (reference sequence). The V segment lost 5 bases and the J segment 7 bases; nucleotides outside the gene matches: 8. The chain's CDR3 is CASSPGQTRNSPLHF. The CDR3 bases are TGTGCCAGCAGCCCGGGACAGACGCGCAATTCACCCCTCCACTTT.

The chain combines TRBV9 with TRBJ1-1; maybe TRBD1 (5 bases). The germline CDR1 and CDR2 sequences are SGDLS and YYNGEE. CDR3 length equals 16 residues. The V gene lost 4 bases and the J gene lost 3 bases, with 19 bases spanning the gap. The CDR3 loop reads CASSPRRGTPHTEAFF. The CDR3 coding sequence is TGTGCCAGCAGCCCCCGGCGCGGGACGCCTCACACTGAAGCTTTCTTT.

With respect to this clone: The same CDR3 is also encoded by other DNA sequences in this sample. The rearrangement links TRBV18 to TRBJ1-5, with TRBD1 matching 7 bases. The junction had 0 bases not matched to a gene; V was cut back by 2 bases and J by 2 bases. The CDR3 consists of 14 residues. Germline loops: CDR1 KGHSH, CDR2 LQKENI. CDR3 sequence: CASSPGQGNQPQHF. Here the CDR3 DNA reads TGTGCCAGCTCACCAGGACAGGGCAATCAGCCCCAGCATTTT.

The chain uses TRBV12-3 or TRBV12-4 and TRBJ2-1; TRBD2 is a possible D gene (5 bases). The CDR3 covers 12 residues. Trimming shortened V by 10 bases and J by 7 bases, and 14 bases separated the two germline ends. In DNA, the CDR3 is TGTGCCACCCGGGAATATATGAATGAGCAGTTCTTC. Residues: CATREYMNEQFF.

The rearrangement uses TRBV28 and TRBJ1-4, with D uncertain. Germline-derived CDR1 and CDR2 are MDHEN and SYDVKM. Trimming left V 5 bases short and J 8 bases short, with 6 bases between. CDR3 length equals 11 residues. DNA of the CDR3: TGTGCCAGCAGTGAGAGAGAAAAACTGTTTTTT. It is translated as CASSEREKLFF.

The chain carries TRBV27 and TRBJ2-7; the D gene is possibly TRBD2 (5 bases). V dropped 4 bases and J dropped 5 bases, with 12 bases sitting between them. The CDR3 sequence is 13 residues long. Germline lookup yields CDR1 MNHEY and CDR2 SMNVEV (reference sequence). The CDR3 bases are TGTGCCAGCAGTTCCTCTCGGGGTAACGAGCAGTACTTC. This sequence encodes CASSSSRGNEQYF.

This rearrangement joins TRBV6-5 to TRBJ1-5; no clear D. CDR1 is MNHEY and CDR2 is SVGAGI in the germline V gene. This CDR3 has 14 amino acids. V dropped 0 bases and J dropped 0 bases, with 3 bases sitting between them. The CDR3 DNA reads TGTGCCAGCAGTTACTCGTATAGCAATCAGCCCCAGCATTTT. It encodes CASSYSYSNQPQHF.

This clone turned up a few times. V is TRBV7-9 and J is TRBJ1-1, with D perhaps TRBD1 (6 bases). Deletions cut 2 bases from V and 0 bases from J, with 10 bases between. CDR1 is SEHNR, CDR2 FQNEAQ, per germline (reference sequence). The CDR3 runs 15 residues. This CDR3 reads CASSLRTEMNTEAFF. In nucleotides, the CDR3 is TGTGCCAGCAGCTTAAGGACAGAAATGAACACTGAAGCTTTCTTT.